This T cell receptor (beta chain) was recorded in a study of cytomegalovirus exposure and HLA in healthy donors. General study findings and limits: Analysis performed later found 15,000 or so TCR beta sequences associated with HLA alleles at 0.05 false discovery rate. Several V segments, TRBV6-2 and TRBV6-3 among them, could not be told apart and were dropped. The CMV antigen specificity of three CMV-associated chains was confirmed through in vitro analysis. V- and J-gene trimming in TCR beta was tied to a missense DCLRE1C variant by an analysis performed later.

60 Vbeta and 13 Jbeta primers were used in PCR. The data were produced by immunoSEQ multiplex PCR, yet TCRdb's version contains in-frame clones alone and is incomplete. The sample includes 99,000 or so clones, over 75% seen only once; the top ten take roughly 8.6%. The V and J ends lost 1 base and 6 bases respectively, with 14 bases between them. The CDR3 totals 14 residues. On this clone itself: The antigen remains unidentified.

The chain is built from TRBV5-7 and TRBJ2-7, with a possible D match to TRBD1 (6 bases). TRBV5-7 is flagged as an ORF with uncertain function. The clonotype originates from a woman in her thirties or forties in good health and CMV-seropositive. Sequenced sample: PBMCs. CDR3 sequence: CASSLSGRGGEQYF. The CDR3 DNA is TGTGCCAGCAGCTTGTCGGGACGAGGGGGCGAGCAGTACTTC.